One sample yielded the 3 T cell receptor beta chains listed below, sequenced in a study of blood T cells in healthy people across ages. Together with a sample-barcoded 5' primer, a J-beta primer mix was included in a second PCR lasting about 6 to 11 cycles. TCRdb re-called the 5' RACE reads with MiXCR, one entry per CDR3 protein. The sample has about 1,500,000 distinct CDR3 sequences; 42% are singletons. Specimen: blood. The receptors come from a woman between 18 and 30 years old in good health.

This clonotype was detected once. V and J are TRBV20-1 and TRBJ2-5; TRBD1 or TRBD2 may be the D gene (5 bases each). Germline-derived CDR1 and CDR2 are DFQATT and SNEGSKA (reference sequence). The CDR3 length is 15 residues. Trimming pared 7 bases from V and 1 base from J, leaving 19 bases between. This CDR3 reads CSVPLSTGTQETQYF. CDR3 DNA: TGCAGTGTTCCCCTTTCGACGGGGACCCAAGAGACCCAGTACTTC.

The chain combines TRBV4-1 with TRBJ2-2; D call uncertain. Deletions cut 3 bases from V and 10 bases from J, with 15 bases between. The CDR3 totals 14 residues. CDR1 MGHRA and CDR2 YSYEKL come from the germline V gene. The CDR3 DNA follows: TGCGCCAGCAGCCATCCGGGCCTCGAGGAGGAGCTGTTTTTT. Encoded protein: CASSHPGLEEELFF.

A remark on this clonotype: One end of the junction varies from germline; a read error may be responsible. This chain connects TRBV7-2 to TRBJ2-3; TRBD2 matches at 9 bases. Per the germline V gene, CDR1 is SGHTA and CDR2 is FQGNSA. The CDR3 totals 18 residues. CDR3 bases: TGTGCTAGCAGCTTAGCGACCTTGGCGGGAGGGCCGGGAGATGCGCAGTATTTT. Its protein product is CASSLATLAGGPGDAQYF.